This TCR beta chain was documented in a study of cytomegalovirus exposure and HLA in healthy donors. Study-level results: What a later analysis showed was that several of the most significant clusters appeared linked to common viral pathogens. Many donors shared some public TCRs, even though most TCR sequences were rare.

The donors, nominally healthy at sampling, likely had unrecorded immune exposures. The PCR contained 60 Vbeta and 13 Jbeta primers. Only in-frame clones appear in the TCRdb table, and some are missing; sequencing was by immunoSEQ multiplex PCR. The sample contains approximately 82,000 clones, approximately 74% of which appear only once. Germline assignment: CDR1 SGHKS and CDR2 YYEKEE (reference sequence). V was trimmed by 0 bases and J by 3 bases, leaving 9 bases between them. The CDR3 runs 14 residues. A single count supports this clone. Its antigen is undetermined. This sequence joins TRBV5-5 and TRBJ1-1; D is uncertain. This clonotype was sampled from a woman aged 50 to 60 in good health and CMV-seropositive. The sample comprised PBMCs. CDR3 coding DNA: TGTGCCAGCAGCTTGGCCGGAGACTACACTGAAGCTTTCTTT. Translating gives CASSLAGDYTEAFF.